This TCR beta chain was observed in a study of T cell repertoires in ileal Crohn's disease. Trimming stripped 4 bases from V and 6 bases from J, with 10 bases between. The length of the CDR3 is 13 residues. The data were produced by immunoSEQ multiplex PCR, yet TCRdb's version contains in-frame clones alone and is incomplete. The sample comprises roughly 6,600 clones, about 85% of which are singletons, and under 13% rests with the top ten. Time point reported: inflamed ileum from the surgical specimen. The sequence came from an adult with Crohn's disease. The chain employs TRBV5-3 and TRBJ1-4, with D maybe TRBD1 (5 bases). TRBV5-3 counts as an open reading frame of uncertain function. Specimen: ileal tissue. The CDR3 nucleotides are TGTGCCAGAAGCCCAGGGTTGTATGAAAAACTGTTTTTT. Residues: CARSPGLYEKLFF.